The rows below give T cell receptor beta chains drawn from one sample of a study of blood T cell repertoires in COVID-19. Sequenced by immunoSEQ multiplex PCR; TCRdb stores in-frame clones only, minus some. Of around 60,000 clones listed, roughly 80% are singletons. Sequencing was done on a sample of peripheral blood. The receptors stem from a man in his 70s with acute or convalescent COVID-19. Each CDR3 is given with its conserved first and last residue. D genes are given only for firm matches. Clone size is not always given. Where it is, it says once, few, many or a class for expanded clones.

cdr3_nt: TGTGCCAGCAGGGAAGGGGTCGGGACCGGGGAGCTGTTTTTT
cdr3_aa: CASREGVGTGELFF
j_call: TRBJ2-2
v_call: TRBV28
clone_size: -
d_call: -

cdr3_nt: TGCGCCAGCAGCGCCGCCCCCGGGACAGGTCGCGAGCAGTACTTC
cdr3_aa: CASSAAPGTGREQYF
j_call: TRBJ2-7
v_call: TRBV5-1
clone_size: once
d_call: TRBD1

cdr3_nt: TGTGCCAGCAGTTACTCGGGACAGCTCTACGAGCAGTACTTC
cdr3_aa: CASSYSGQLYEQYF
j_call: TRBJ2-7
v_call: TRBV6-5
clone_size: once
d_call: TRBD1

cdr3_nt: TGTGCCAGCAGCTTAAAGGGTTCAGGGATGGGGACGAACACCGGGGAGCTGTTTTTT
cdr3_aa: CASSLKGSGMGTNTGELFF
j_call: TRBJ2-2
v_call: TRBV7-3
clone_size: -
d_call: -

cdr3_nt: TGTGCCACCAGCAGAGGACTAGCGGTGGATAGTTTTTTCAATGAGCAGTTCTTC
cdr3_aa: CATSRGLAVDSFFNEQFF
j_call: TRBJ2-1
v_call: TRBV15
clone_size: -
d_call: TRBD2

cdr3_nt: TGTGCCATCAGTTCCCCCCCCGGACACTCTGAAGCTTTCTTT
cdr3_aa: CAISSPPGHSEAFF
j_call: TRBJ1-1
v_call: TRBV10-3
clone_size: -
d_call: -

cdr3_nt: TGTGCCAGCAGTAGTGGTACTCCTGACAGGGGCTATGGCTACACCTTC
cdr3_aa: CASSSGTPDRGYGYTF
j_call: TRBJ1-2
v_call: TRBV2
clone_size: -
d_call: TRBD1

cdr3_nt: TGTGCCAGCTCACCACCCGGGACAGGCCATGAAAAACTGTTTTTT
cdr3_aa: CASSPPGTGHEKLFF
j_call: TRBJ1-4
v_call: TRBV18
clone_size: -
d_call: TRBD1

cdr3_nt: TGTGCCAGCAGCAAAGGGCTAGCGGGGGCCCGGTACAATGAGCAGTTCTTC
cdr3_aa: CASSKGLAGARYNEQFF
j_call: TRBJ2-1
v_call: TRBV21-1
clone_size: few
d_call: -

cdr3_nt: TGTGCCAGCAGCTCAACGGGGGGGCGCACCGGGGAGCTGTTTTTT
cdr3_aa: CASSSTGGRTGELFF
j_call: TRBJ2-2
v_call: TRBV7-9
clone_size: -
d_call: TRBD2

cdr3_nt: TGTGCCAGCTCACCAGCCAGCCAAGAGACCCAGTACTTC
cdr3_aa: CASSPASQETQYF
j_call: TRBJ2-5
v_call: TRBV18
clone_size: once
d_call: -

cdr3_nt: TGTGCCAGCAGTCGACGACAGGTCTACGAGCAGTACTTC
cdr3_aa: CASSRRQVYEQYF
j_call: TRBJ2-7
v_call: TRBV28
clone_size: -
d_call: -

cdr3_nt: TGTGCCAGCAGCTTGGCCCGGCAGGGGAGACTCTTC
cdr3_aa: CASSLARQGRLF
j_call: TRBJ2-1
v_call: TRBV5-4
clone_size: few
d_call: -

cdr3_nt: TGCGCCAGCAGCTTGGCCAACAGGGTCATGGATGAGCAGTTCTTC
cdr3_aa: CASSLANRVMDEQFF
j_call: TRBJ2-1
v_call: TRBV5-1
clone_size: -
d_call: -

cdr3_nt: TGTGCCAGCAGCGTTTTTAGCCGGACTAGCGGGACCACAGATACGCAGTATTTT
cdr3_aa: CASSVFSRTSGTTDTQYF
j_call: TRBJ2-3
v_call: TRBV9
clone_size: -
d_call: TRBD2

cdr3_nt: TGTGCCAGCAGCCAGGGGACTAGCTCGGCAGCTACGCAGTATTTT
cdr3_aa: CASSQGTSSAATQYF
j_call: TRBJ2-3
v_call: TRBV3-1/TRBV3-2
clone_size: few
d_call: TRBD2

cdr3_nt: TGCGCCAGCAGCTTGGCCGGGAGCCAGGGATTAGCTGGCAATGAGCAGTTCTTC
cdr3_aa: CASSLAGSQGLAGNEQFF
j_call: TRBJ2-1
v_call: TRBV5-1
clone_size: -
d_call: -

cdr3_nt: TGTGCCAGCCTGGACCTGTTGGGGGGCGAGCAGTACTTC
cdr3_aa: CASLDLLGGEQYF
j_call: TRBJ2-7
v_call: TRBV27
clone_size: few
d_call: -

cdr3_nt: TGTGCCAGCAGTGAATGGGAGCGGGGGTACGAGCAGTACTTC
cdr3_aa: CASSEWERGYEQYF
j_call: TRBJ2-7
v_call: TRBV2
clone_size: -
d_call: TRBD2

cdr3_nt: TGTGCCAGTAGTCGGGACAGCCCAACAGATACGCAGTATTTT
cdr3_aa: CASSRDSPTDTQYF
j_call: TRBJ2-3
v_call: TRBV19
clone_size: -
d_call: TRBD1

cdr3_nt: TGTGCCAGCTCACCATCGGCGGACAGTGGAGCTTTCTTT
cdr3_aa: CASSPSADSGAFF
j_call: TRBJ1-1
v_call: TRBV18
clone_size: -
d_call: -

cdr3_nt: TGTGCCACCAGCAGAGGATGGGGCAGCTTAACTGAAGCTTTCTTT
cdr3_aa: CATSRGWGSLTEAFF
j_call: TRBJ1-1
v_call: TRBV15
clone_size: -
d_call: -

cdr3_nt: TGTGCCAGCAGCCAAGTGAGCCCCGGGGTCCAGTACTTC
cdr3_aa: CASSQVSPGVQYF
j_call: TRBJ2-5
v_call: TRBV3-1/TRBV3-2
clone_size: once
d_call: -

cdr3_nt: TGTGCCAGCAGCCAAAACCTCGGGGGACAGGGGGCAGGAGAGCAGTACTTC
cdr3_aa: CASSQNLGGQGAGEQYF
j_call: TRBJ2-7
v_call: TRBV3-1/TRBV3-2
clone_size: -
d_call: TRBD1

cdr3_nt: TGCGCCAGCAGCTTGGAGTACAGCTCGACAGATACGCAGTATTTT
cdr3_aa: CASSLEYSSTDTQYF
j_call: TRBJ2-3
v_call: TRBV5-1
clone_size: -
d_call: -

cdr3_nt: TGTGCCAGCAGCGTAGTGGGGACAGTCCCGACCTACGAGCAGTACTTC
cdr3_aa: CASSVVGTVPTYEQYF
j_call: TRBJ2-7
v_call: TRBV9
clone_size: -
d_call: TRBD1

cdr3_nt: TGTGCCAGCAGTTTGTCCGCGGGACGGATTAACACCGGGGAGCTGTTTTTT
cdr3_aa: CASSLSAGRINTGELFF
j_call: TRBJ2-2
v_call: TRBV27
clone_size: once
d_call: -

cdr3_nt: TGTGCCAGCAGCCGATTGAGGCTAGCGGGGGGGCCGAACGAGCAGTACTTC
cdr3_aa: CASSRLRLAGGPNEQYF
j_call: TRBJ2-7
v_call: TRBV2
clone_size: once
d_call: TRBD2

cdr3_nt: TGTGCCAGCAGGCCCGGGACAGACTCCTACAATGAGCAGTTCTTC
cdr3_aa: CASRPGTDSYNEQFF
j_call: TRBJ2-1
v_call: TRBV2
clone_size: -
d_call: TRBD1

cdr3_nt: TGCGCCAGCAGCTTGACTAGCGTCAATGAGCAGTTCTTC
cdr3_aa: CASSLTSVNEQFF
j_call: TRBJ2-1
v_call: TRBV5-1
clone_size: -
d_call: TRBD2

cdr3_nt: TGCGCCAGCAGCTTGCGCCCAGGGAAGGATACGCAGTATTTT
cdr3_aa: CASSLRPGKDTQYF
j_call: TRBJ2-3
v_call: TRBV5-1
clone_size: -
d_call: -

cdr3_nt: TGTGCCACCTCCACCTCGACACGACTGTTTTTT
cdr3_aa: CATSTSTRLFF
j_call: TRBJ2-2
v_call: TRBV28
clone_size: -
d_call: -

cdr3_nt: TGCGCCAGCAGCTTTACTAGCGGGGGGGCCAACACCGGGGAGCTGTTTTTT
cdr3_aa: CASSFTSGGANTGELFF
j_call: TRBJ2-2
v_call: TRBV5-1
clone_size: -
d_call: TRBD2

cdr3_nt: TGTGCCAGCACCCCCTACGGACTAGCTAGCACAGATACGCAGTATTTT
cdr3_aa: CASTPYGLASTDTQYF
j_call: TRBJ2-3
v_call: TRBV28
clone_size: -
d_call: TRBD2

cdr3_nt: TGTGCCAGCAGTCCAGACAGGGGAAATGGCTACACCTTC
cdr3_aa: CASSPDRGNGYTF
j_call: TRBJ1-2
v_call: TRBV28
clone_size: -
d_call: TRBD1

cdr3_nt: TGTGCCAGCAGCTTGGGACAGAGAAATCAGCCCCAGCATTTT
cdr3_aa: CASSLGQRNQPQHF
j_call: TRBJ1-5
v_call: TRBV5-8
clone_size: -
d_call: -

cdr3_nt: TGTGCCAGCAGTGAAGCGCGACTAGCTTTCACAGATACGCAGTATTTT
cdr3_aa: CASSEARLAFTDTQYF
j_call: TRBJ2-3
v_call: TRBV2
clone_size: -
d_call: TRBD2

cdr3_nt: TGTGCCAGCGTACCCAACAGTTTCCATGGCTACACCTTC
cdr3_aa: CASVPNSFHGYTF
j_call: TRBJ1-2
v_call: TRBV28
clone_size: -
d_call: -

cdr3_nt: TGTGCCAGCAGCTTGGGGTCCGGGGGGTCCTACGAGCAGTACTTC
cdr3_aa: CASSLGSGGSYEQYF
j_call: TRBJ2-7
v_call: TRBV5-4
clone_size: -
d_call: TRBD2

cdr3_nt: TGTGCCAGCAGCTTGGGGGCAGGCCCTGGGTACGAGCAGTACTTC
cdr3_aa: CASSLGAGPGYEQYF
j_call: TRBJ2-7
v_call: TRBV5-6
clone_size: -
d_call: -

cdr3_nt: TGTGCCAGTAGTATTTTCGGGACTGGCACCTACGAGCAGTACTTC
cdr3_aa: CASSIFGTGTYEQYF
j_call: TRBJ2-7
v_call: TRBV19
clone_size: -
d_call: -

cdr3_nt: TGTGCCAGCAGTTACAATAGGGCAGGGGAAGCTTTCTTT
cdr3_aa: CASSYNRAGEAFF
j_call: TRBJ1-1
v_call: TRBV6-5
clone_size: once
d_call: -

cdr3_nt: TGTGCCAGCAGCTTGAGTACTTCCCCAGATACGCAGTATTTT
cdr3_aa: CASSLSTSPDTQYF
j_call: TRBJ2-3
v_call: TRBV7-3
clone_size: -
d_call: -

cdr3_nt: TGCGCCAGCAGCTTGGTTGACACCCCGGCCTACGAGCAGTACTTC
cdr3_aa: CASSLVDTPAYEQYF
j_call: TRBJ2-7
v_call: TRBV5-1
clone_size: -
d_call: -

cdr3_nt: TGTGCCAGCAGCCAAGATAACAGGGGAATTCAGCCCCAGCATTTT
cdr3_aa: CASSQDNRGIQPQHF
j_call: TRBJ1-5
v_call: TRBV3-1/TRBV3-2
clone_size: -
d_call: TRBD1

cdr3_nt: TGTGCCATCAGCCAGGGTACCAATGAAAAACTGTTTTTT
cdr3_aa: CAISQGTNEKLFF
j_call: TRBJ1-4
v_call: TRBV10-3
clone_size: once
d_call: -

cdr3_nt: TGTGCCACCACTACCCCCCGACAGCACAATCAGCCCCAGCATTTT
cdr3_aa: CATTTPRQHNQPQHF
j_call: TRBJ1-5
v_call: TRBV28
clone_size: -
d_call: -

cdr3_nt: TGCGCCAGCAGCTTGGCCGGGACAGCGACCTACAATGAGCAGTTCTTC
cdr3_aa: CASSLAGTATYNEQFF
j_call: TRBJ2-1
v_call: TRBV5-1
clone_size: few
d_call: TRBD1

cdr3_nt: TGCGCCAGCAGGCCGACTAGCGGGGGGCACACAGATACGCAGTATTTT
cdr3_aa: CASRPTSGGHTDTQYF
j_call: TRBJ2-3
v_call: TRBV4-1
clone_size: -
d_call: TRBD2

cdr3_nt: TGTGCCAGCTCACTACAAACAATTGTCTATGGCTACACCTTC
cdr3_aa: CASSLQTIVYGYTF
j_call: TRBJ1-2
v_call: TRBV18
clone_size: few
d_call: -

cdr3_nt: TGCGCCAGCAGCTTGCAGACCGGGACAGGGCCCTACAACTACGAGCAGTACTTC
cdr3_aa: CASSLQTGTGPYNYEQYF
j_call: TRBJ2-7
v_call: TRBV5-1
clone_size: -
d_call: TRBD1